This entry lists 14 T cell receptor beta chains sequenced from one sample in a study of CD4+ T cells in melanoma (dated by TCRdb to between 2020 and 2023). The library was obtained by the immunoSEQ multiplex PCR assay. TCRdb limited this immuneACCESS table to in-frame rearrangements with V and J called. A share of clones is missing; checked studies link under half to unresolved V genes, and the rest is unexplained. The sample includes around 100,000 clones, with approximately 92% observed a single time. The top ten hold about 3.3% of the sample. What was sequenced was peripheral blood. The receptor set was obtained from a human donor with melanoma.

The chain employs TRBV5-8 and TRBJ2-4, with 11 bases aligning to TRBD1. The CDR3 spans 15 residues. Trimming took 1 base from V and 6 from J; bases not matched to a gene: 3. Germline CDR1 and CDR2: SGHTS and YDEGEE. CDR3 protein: CASSLLGQGANIQYF. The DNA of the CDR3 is TGTGCCAGCAGCTTGCTCGGACAGGGGGCAAACATTCAGTACTTC.

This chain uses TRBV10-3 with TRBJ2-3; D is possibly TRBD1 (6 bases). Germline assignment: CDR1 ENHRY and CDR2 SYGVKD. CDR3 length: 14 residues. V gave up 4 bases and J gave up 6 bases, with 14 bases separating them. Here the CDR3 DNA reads TGTGCCATCAGTGGTTCAGGGGCTGAGGATACGCAGTATTTT. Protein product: CAISGSGAEDTQYF.

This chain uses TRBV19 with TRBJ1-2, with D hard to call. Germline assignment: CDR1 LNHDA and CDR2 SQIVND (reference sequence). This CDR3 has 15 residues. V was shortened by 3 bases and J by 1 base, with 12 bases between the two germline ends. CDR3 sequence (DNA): TGTGCCAGTAGTATGGTAGTCATGGGTAACTATGGCTACACCTTC. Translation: CASSMVVMGNYGYTF.

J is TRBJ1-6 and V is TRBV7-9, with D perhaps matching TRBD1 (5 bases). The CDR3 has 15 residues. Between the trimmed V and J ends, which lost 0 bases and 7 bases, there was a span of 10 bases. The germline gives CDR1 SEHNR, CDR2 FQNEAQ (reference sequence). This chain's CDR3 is CASSLAGRQNSPLHF. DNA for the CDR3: TGTGCCAGCAGCTTAGCGGGACGGCAAAATTCACCCCTCCACTTT.

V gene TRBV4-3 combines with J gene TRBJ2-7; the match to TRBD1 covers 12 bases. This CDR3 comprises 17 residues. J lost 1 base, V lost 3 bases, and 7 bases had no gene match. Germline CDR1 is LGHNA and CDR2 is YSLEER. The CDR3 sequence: CASSHAPGQGASYEQYF. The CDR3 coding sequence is TGCGCCAGCAGCCATGCTCCGGGACAGGGGGCTTCCTACGAGCAGTACTTC.

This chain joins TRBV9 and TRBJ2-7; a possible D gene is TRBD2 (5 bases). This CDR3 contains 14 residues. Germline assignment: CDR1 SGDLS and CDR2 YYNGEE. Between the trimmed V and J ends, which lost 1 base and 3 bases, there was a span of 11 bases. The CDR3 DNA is TGTGCCAGCAGCGTATTCTACAGCGGCTACGAGCAGTACTTC. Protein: CASSVFYSGYEQYF.

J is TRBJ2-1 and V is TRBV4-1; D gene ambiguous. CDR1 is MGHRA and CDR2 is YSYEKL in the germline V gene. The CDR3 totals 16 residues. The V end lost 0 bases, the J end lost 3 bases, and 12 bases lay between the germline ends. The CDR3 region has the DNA TGCGCCAGCAGCCAAGATAAGTCGCTTATCTACAATGAGCAGTTCTTC. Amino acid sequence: CASSQDKSLIYNEQFF.

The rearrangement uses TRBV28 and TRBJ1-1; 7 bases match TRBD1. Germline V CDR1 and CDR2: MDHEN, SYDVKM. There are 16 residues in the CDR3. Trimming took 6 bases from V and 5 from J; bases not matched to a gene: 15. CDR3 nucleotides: TGTGCCAGCAGCCTCGCGGGAAGGGGGCTGGGTACTGAAGCTTTCTTT. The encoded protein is CASSLAGRGLGTEAFF.

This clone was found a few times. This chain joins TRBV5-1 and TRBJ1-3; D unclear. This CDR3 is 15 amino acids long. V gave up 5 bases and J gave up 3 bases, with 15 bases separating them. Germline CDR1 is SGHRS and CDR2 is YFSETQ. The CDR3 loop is CASSYLGSSGNTIYF. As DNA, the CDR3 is TGCGCCAGCAGTTATCTTGGCAGCAGTGGAAACACCATATATTTT. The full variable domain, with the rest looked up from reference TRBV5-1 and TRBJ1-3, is KAGVTQTPRYLIKTRGQQVTLSCSPISGHRSVSWYQQTPGQGLQFLFEYFSETQRNKGNFPGRFSGRQFSNSRSEMNVSTLELGDSALYLCASSYLGSSGNTIYFGEGSWLTVV.

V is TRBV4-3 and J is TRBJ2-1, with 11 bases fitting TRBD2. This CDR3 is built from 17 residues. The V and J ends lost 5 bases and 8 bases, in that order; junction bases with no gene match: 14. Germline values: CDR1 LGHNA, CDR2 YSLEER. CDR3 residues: CASSAGLSGRAWYEQFF. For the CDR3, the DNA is TGCGCCAGCAGCGCAGGCCTTAGCGGGAGGGCCTGGTATGAGCAGTTCTTC.

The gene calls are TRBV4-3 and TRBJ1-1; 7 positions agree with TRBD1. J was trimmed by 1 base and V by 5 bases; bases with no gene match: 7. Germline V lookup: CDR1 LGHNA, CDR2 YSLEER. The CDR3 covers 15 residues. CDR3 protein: CASSKRQGGNTEAFF. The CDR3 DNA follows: TGCGCCAGCAGCAAGAGACAGGGAGGGAACACTGAAGCTTTCTTT.

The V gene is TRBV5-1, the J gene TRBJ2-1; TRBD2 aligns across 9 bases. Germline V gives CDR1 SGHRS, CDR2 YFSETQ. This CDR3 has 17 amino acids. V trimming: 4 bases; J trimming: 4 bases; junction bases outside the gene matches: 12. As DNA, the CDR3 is TGCGCCAGCAGCCCCCTCCTACGGACTAGCGAATACAATGAGCAGTTCTTC. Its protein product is CASSPLLRTSEYNEQFF.

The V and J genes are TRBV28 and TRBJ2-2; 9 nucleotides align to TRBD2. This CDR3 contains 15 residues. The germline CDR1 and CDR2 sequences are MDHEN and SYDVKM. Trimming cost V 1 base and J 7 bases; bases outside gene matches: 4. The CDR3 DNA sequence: TGTGCCAGCAGTTTATTGCGGGGGGGCGGCGGGGAGCTGTTTTTT. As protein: CASSLLRGGGGELFF. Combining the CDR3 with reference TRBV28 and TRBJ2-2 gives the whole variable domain DVKVTQSSRYLVKRTGEKVFLECVQDMDHENMFWYRQDPGLGLRLIYFSYDVKMKEKGDIPEGYSVSREKKERFSLILESASTNQTSMYLCASSLLRGGGGELFFGEGSRLTVL.

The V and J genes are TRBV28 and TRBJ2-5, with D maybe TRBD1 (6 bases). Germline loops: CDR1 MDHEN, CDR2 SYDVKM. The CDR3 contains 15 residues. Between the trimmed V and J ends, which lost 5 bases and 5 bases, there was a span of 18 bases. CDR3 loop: CASSRGLDTGETQYF. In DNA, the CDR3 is TGTGCCAGCAGTAGGGGGTTGGATACGGGGGAGACCCAGTACTTC.